This TCR beta chain comes out of a study of blood T cell repertoires in COVID-19 (dated by TCRdb to between 2020 and 2021). Study-level background: Collaborator samples came from the United States, Italy and Spain and covered acute and convalescent phases of COVID-19. The prospective study material was composed of cDNA or gDNA derived from T cells, B-cell-depleted T cells, or PBMCs. Deeply sampled blood TCRbeta repertoires from subjects exposed to, actively infected with, or recovered from COVID-19 were included in the dataset. A freely available public database, intended as a resource for researchers studying the immune response to SARS-CoV-2, is where the repertoires were released. The samples were drawn from two sources: the first 160 participants of the ongoing ImmuneRACE study, and 950 to 1,500 subjects contributed by 6 global collaborators. Sample metadata almost always included a de-identified subject ID, COVID-19 status, age in years and sex. Where available, HLA class I and class II types were obtained from metadata supplied by the sample provider rather than from assay-based typing.

The immunoSEQ Assay, a bias-controlled multiplex PCR, was used to amplify TCRbeta CDR3 regions from genomic DNA. Concerning the study's data processing: Nucleated cell counts per sample were estimated from amplification of reference gene primers within the assay. Sequence reads were collapsed and filtered to measure the absolute abundance of every unique TCRbeta CDR3 rearrangement. For each sample, productive Simpson clonality was calculated as the square root of Simpson's diversity index over productive rearrangements. Entries here come from immuneACCESS through TCRdb and include only in-frame sequences with V and J called. Some clones fail to appear in such tables; in the studies checked, an unresolved V gene covers under half of the shortfall, and the cause of the remainder is unknown. For V, J and clone size, that table is used; D and trimming come from the DNA. The sample records 250,000 to 350,000 clones, roughly nine tenths of which are singletons. Less than 20% of the sample lies in the top ten.

On this clone: There is no known antigen for this receptor. No base quality values were provided; no much bigger clone lies one nucleotide off.

The investigation overall reported the following: How much clinical and demographic metadata was included differed by source and by participant, and the metadata was provided uncurated.

Participants in the prospective study were enrolled through a virtual design, were aged roughly 18 to 100 years, and lived in about two dozen United States geographic areas. In the prospective study, participants were assigned to cohorts based on the clinical history participants reported in a screening survey and a study questionnaire. Recovered participants in ImmuneRACE Cohort 3 were defined by two consecutive negative NP/OP PCR tests, clearance by a healthcare professional, or resolution of symptoms. In the prospective study, mobile phlebotomists collected whole blood, serum and a nasopharyngeal or oropharyngeal swab from each participant. Prospective study participants could optionally give additional blood draws and questionnaires over an approximately 2-month period. Before DNA extraction, blood samples from the prospective study were shipped at room temperature or frozen. The germline V gene (reference sequence) yields LNHNV for CDR1 and YYDKDF for CDR2. From its cysteine to its phenylalanine, the CDR3 spans 16 amino acids. CDR3 DNA is the only sequence kept; it has 48 bases, read in frame from the first base. V has 7 bases trimmed and J has 2 bases trimmed; junction bases matching no gene number 11.

The sequence was obtained from a woman in her twenties or thirties who had recovered from COVID-19. The chain was built from TRBV15 and TRBJ1-2, with 9 junctional bases fitting TRBD1. Sequencing input: PBMCs or T cells enriched from blood (not recorded which). CDR3 loop: CATNPEVGTGNYGYTF. The DNA reads as follows: TGTGCCACCAACCCAGAGGTCGGGACAGGGAACTATGGCTACACCTTC.